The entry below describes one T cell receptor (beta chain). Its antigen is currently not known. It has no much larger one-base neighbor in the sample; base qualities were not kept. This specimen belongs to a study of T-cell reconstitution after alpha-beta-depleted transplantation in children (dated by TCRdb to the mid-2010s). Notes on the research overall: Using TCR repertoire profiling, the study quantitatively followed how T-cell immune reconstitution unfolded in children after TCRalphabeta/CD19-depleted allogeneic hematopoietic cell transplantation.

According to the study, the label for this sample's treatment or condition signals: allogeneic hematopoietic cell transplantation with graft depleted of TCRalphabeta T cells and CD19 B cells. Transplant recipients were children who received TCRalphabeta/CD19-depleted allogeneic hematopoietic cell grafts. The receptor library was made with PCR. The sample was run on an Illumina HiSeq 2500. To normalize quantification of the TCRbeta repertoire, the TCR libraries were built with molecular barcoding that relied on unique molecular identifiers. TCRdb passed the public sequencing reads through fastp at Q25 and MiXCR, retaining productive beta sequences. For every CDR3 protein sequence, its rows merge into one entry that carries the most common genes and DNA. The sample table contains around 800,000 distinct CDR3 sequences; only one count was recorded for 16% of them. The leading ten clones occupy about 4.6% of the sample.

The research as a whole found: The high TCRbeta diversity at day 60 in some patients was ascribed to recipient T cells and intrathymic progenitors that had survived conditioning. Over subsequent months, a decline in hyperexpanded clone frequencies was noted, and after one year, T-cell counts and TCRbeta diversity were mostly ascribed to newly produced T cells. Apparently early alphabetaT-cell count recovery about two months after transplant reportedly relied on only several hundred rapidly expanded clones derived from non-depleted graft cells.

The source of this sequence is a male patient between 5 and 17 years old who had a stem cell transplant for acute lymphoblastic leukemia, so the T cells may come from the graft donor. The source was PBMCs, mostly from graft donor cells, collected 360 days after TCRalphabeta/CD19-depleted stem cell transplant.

In nucleotides, the sequence is TGCGCCAGCAGCCTGACCCCATCGACTAGCGGGGGCAGGGGTGAGCAGTTCTTC. This codes for CASSLTPSTSGGRGEQFF. The chain uses TRBV4-1 and TRBJ2-1; 12 junctional bases match TRBD2. In the germline V gene, CDR1 corresponds to MGHRA and CDR2 to YSYEKL. Trimming removed 4 bases from V and 9 bases from J; the gene matches leave 16 bases unexplained. The cysteine opens and the phenylalanine closes a CDR3 of 18 amino acids. Only the CDR3 DNA stays, 54 bases, in frame from base 1.